The 27 T cell receptor beta chains given below trace back to one sample, sequenced in a study of cytomegalovirus exposure and HLA in healthy donors. Primers for the PCR totalled 60 Vbeta and 13 Jbeta. Using immunoSEQ multiplex PCR, the repertoire was profiled, and TCRdb retains in-frame clones only, with some absent. The table lists 100,000 to 120,000 clones, around 80% of them singletons, with about 6.8% in the top ten. Sequenced: PBMCs. Receptors were obtained from a man aged 25 to 40 in good health and CMV-seropositive.

J is TRBJ1-5 and V is TRBV6-5; 7 bases align to TRBD1. The CDR3 is 14 residues long. Unmatched junction bases numbered 5, after V lost 5 bases and J lost 4 bases. Germline values: CDR1 MNHEY, CDR2 SVGAGI. DNA for the CDR3: TGTGCCAGCAGTCCCGGGACAGATAATCAGCCCCAGCATTTT. Translating it yields CASSPGTDNQPQHF.

The V and J genes are TRBV14 and TRBJ2-7, with 8 positions matching TRBD1. In germline, CDR1 is SGHDN, CDR2 FVKESK. The CDR3 runs 16 residues. J was trimmed by 3 bases and V by 0 bases; bases with no gene match: 7. CDR3 sequence (DNA): TGTGCCAGCAGCCAAGATTTCACAGGGGGTGTCTACGAGCAGTACTTC. Its protein is CASSQDFTGGVYEQYF.

V is TRBV4-2 and J is TRBJ2-7; 9 bases map to TRBD2. CDR3 length equals 15 residues. The germline V gene has CDR1 LGHNA and CDR2 YNFKEQ. V was pared by 4 bases and J by 3 bases, with 7 bases of the junction left unmatched. CDR3 nucleotides: TGTGCCAGCAGCCCGATAGCGGGGGCCATCTACGAGCAGTACTTC. Translation gives CASSPIAGAIYEQYF.

The chain has TRBV5-6 and TRBJ1-6, with 7 positions matching TRBD1. The CDR3 length is 12 residues. The V segment lost 3 bases and the J segment 10 bases; nucleotides outside the gene matches: 1. The germline CDR1 and CDR2 sequences are SGHDT and YYEEEE. The CDR3 bases are TGTGCCAGCAGCTCAGGGGGATCACCCCTCCACTTT. Its protein is CASSSGGSPLHF.

This chain links TRBV11-2 with TRBJ2-5; D possibly corresponds to TRBD1 (5 bases). CDR1 and CDR2 from the germline V gene are SGHAT and FQNNGV. The length of the CDR3 is 15 residues. V dropped 5 bases and J dropped 1 base, with 14 bases sitting between them. As DNA, the CDR3 is TGTGCCAGCAGCACTACTGACAGATTCCAAGAGACCCAGTACTTC. Encoded protein: CASSTTDRFQETQYF.

The chain employs TRBV11-1 and TRBJ2-1; TRBD1 agrees at 7 bases. V trimming: 7 bases; J trimming: 8 bases; junction bases outside the gene matches: 8. Looked up from germline, CDR1 is SGHAT and CDR2 is FQDESV (reference sequence). The CDR3 sequence is 13 residues long. Written as DNA, the CDR3 is TGTGCCAGCACCATACTTACAGGGGATGAGCAGTTCTTC. Translated: CASTILTGDEQFF.

The J gene is TRBJ2-6, the V gene TRBV7-8; TRBD1 agrees at 8 bases. V was pared by 5 bases and J by 0 bases, with 12 bases of the junction left unmatched. The CDR3 length is 19 residues. Germline V gives CDR1 SGHVS, CDR2 FQNEAQ. The CDR3 region has the DNA TGTGCCAGCAGCGGAAGAAAGGACAGGGTCGTCTCTGGGGCCAACGTCCTGACTTTC. It codes for CASSGRKDRVVSGANVLTF.

This clone was observed a single time. The V call is TRBV6-6, the J call TRBJ2-7; D is possibly TRBD2 (6 bases). Between the trimmed V and J ends, which lost 6 bases and 4 bases, there was a span of 16 bases. This CDR3 region has 14 residues. The germline V gene encodes CDR1 MNHNY and CDR2 SVGAGI (reference sequence). In DNA form, the CDR3 reads TGTGCCAGCAGCCTCGGGCGGGGCGGGTACGAGCAGTACTTC. This encodes CASSLGRGGYEQYF.

V is TRBV9 and J is TRBJ2-2; 8 bases map to TRBD2. V lost 4 bases to trimming and J lost 0 bases; unmatched junction nucleotides: 8. The germline gives CDR1 SGDLS, CDR2 YYNGEE. This CDR3 has 17 amino acids. The DNA of the CDR3 is TGTGCCAGCAGCTTGCGGGGGGTGAGAACGAACACCGGGGAGCTGTTTTTT. Translated: CASSLRGVRTNTGELFF. Using reference TRBV9 and TRBJ2-2 for the parts outside the CDR3, the full variable domain is DSGVTQTPKHLITATGQRVTLRCSPRSGDLSVYWYQQSLDQGLQFLIQYYNGEERAKGNILERFSAQQFPDLHSELNLSSLELGDSALYFCASSLRGVRTNTGELFFGEGSRLTVL.

The chain links TRBV28 to TRBJ2-5; 8 nucleotides align to TRBD1. V gave up 5 bases and J gave up 5 bases; unmatched junction bases: 13. CDR1 is MDHEN and CDR2 is SYDVKM in the germline V gene. The CDR3 covers 16 residues. Written as DNA, the CDR3 is TGTGCCAGCAGTCCCCCCCGTCAGGGGGCAGGGGAGACCCAGTACTTC. Its translation: CASSPPRQGAGETQYF.

The rearrangement links TRBV7-6 to TRBJ2-2, with D maybe TRBD2 (6 bases). The ends were cut back, 2 bases at V and 6 bases at J, with 10 bases in the middle. The CDR3 is 14 residues long. CDR1 and CDR2 from the germline V gene are SGHVS and FNYEAQ. This CDR3 reads CASSLPPGAGELFF. For the CDR3, the DNA is TGTGCCAGCAGCTTACCCCCGGGGGCCGGGGAGCTGTTTTTT.

Concerning this clone: At one end, the junction sequence differs from germline, possibly due to a read error. This chain joins TRBV7-9 and TRBJ2-2, with TRBD2 as a possible D gene (6 bases). Germline assignment: CDR1 SEHNR and CDR2 FQNEAQ (reference sequence). CDR3 size: 16 residues. The CDR3 DNA reads TGTGCCAGCAGCCCCCGTGGGGCAGGGCACACCGGGGGGCTGTTTTTT. This codes for CASSPRGAGHTGGLFF.

The J gene is TRBJ2-5, the V gene TRBV7-9; a weak D match, TRBD2 (7 bases). Near its end, the DNA agrees better with TRBJ2-7, so the J call may be wrong. CDR3 length: 14 residues. Germline lookup yields CDR1 SEHNR and CDR2 FQNEAQ (reference sequence). The CDR3 spells CASSLAGGPYEQYF. The DNA for the CDR3 is TGTGCCAGCAGCTTAGCGGGGGGGCCCTACGAGCAGTACTTC.

The CDR3 DNA is TGTGCCAGCAGCTTGGGGTTTGGCAGTTCTGGAAACACCATATATTTT. Translating gives CASSLGFGSSGNTIYF. This chain links TRBV5-5 with TRBJ1-3, with D unresolved. Trimming pared 0 bases from V and 1 base from J, leaving 11 bases between. The CDR3 loop spans 16 amino acids. The germline gives CDR1 SGHKS, CDR2 YYEKEE (reference sequence).

This chain joins TRBV7-9 and TRBJ2-5, with 12 nucleotides matching TRBD2. CDR1 SEHNR and CDR2 FQNEAQ come from the germline V gene (reference sequence). Trimming cost V 1 base and J 2 bases; bases outside gene matches: 8. CDR3 length equals 18 residues. CDR3 DNA: TGTGCCAGCAGCTTAGTTGTGAGGACTAGCGGGGATCAAGAGACCCAGTACTTC. It codes for CASSLVVRTSGDQETQYF.

The count of this clone is one. V gene TRBV11-2 combines with J gene TRBJ2-7; no clear D gene. This CDR3 contains 16 residues. Trimming removed 0 bases from V and 2 bases from J, with 14 bases in between. The germline CDR1 and CDR2 sequences are SGHAT and FQNNGV. The CDR3 protein is CASSLDVSFAAYEQYF. The CDR3 nucleotides read TGTGCCAGCAGCTTAGATGTCTCGTTCGCAGCCTACGAGCAGTACTTC.

This clone came up once. V and J are TRBV6-5 and TRBJ1-2; the D gene is possibly TRBD1 (5 bases). V gave up 6 bases and J gave up 2 bases, with 16 bases separating them. This CDR3 comprises 15 residues. CDR1 is MNHEY, CDR2 SVGAGI, per germline. CDR3 coding DNA: TGTGCCAGCAGCTCCCCTGGGGCGCGGAACTATGGCTACACCTTC. As protein: CASSSPGARNYGYTF.

The genes are TRBV4-2 and TRBJ2-5; TRBD2 aligns across 8 bases. Germline-derived CDR1 and CDR2 are LGHNA and YNFKEQ. This CDR3 region has 17 residues. The V gene end was trimmed by 0 bases and the J gene end by 1 base; junction bases not matched to a gene: 7. CDR3 loop: CASSQDLERGRQETQYF. Written as DNA, the CDR3 is TGTGCCAGCAGCCAAGATTTAGAGCGGGGGCGCCAAGAGACCCAGTACTTC.

The V call is TRBV19, the J call TRBJ2-1, with TRBD2 matching 7 bases. The V gene's germline CDR1 is LNHDA and CDR2 SQIVND (reference sequence). The CDR3 runs to 14 residues. J was trimmed by 1 base and V by 10 bases; bases with no gene match: 7. This chain's CDR3 is CATRPGGSYNEQFF. DNA for the CDR3: TGTGCCACTCGTCCGGGGGGTTCCTACAATGAGCAGTTCTTC.

In its sample, this clone was seen once. The chain couples TRBV2 to TRBJ2-6, with TRBD1 as a possible D gene (5 bases). V was trimmed by 6 bases and J by 4 bases, leaving 10 bases between them. Per the germline V gene, CDR1 is SNHLY and CDR2 is FYNNEI. The CDR3 length is 14 residues. The CDR3 DNA reads as TGTGCCAGCAGCGACAGAGAAGGGGCCAACGTCCTGACTTTC. It specifies CASSDREGANVLTF.

This clone appeared a single time. J is TRBJ1-4 and V is TRBV5-3, with a weak D call TRBD1 (6 bases). TRBV5-3 is annotated as an ORF whose role is uncertain. V lost 2 bases and J 11 bases, leaving 16 bases between the germline ends. The CDR3 loop spans 14 amino acids. CDR3 amino acids: CARSLVSGGLKLFF. The CDR3 nucleotides are TGTGCCAGAAGCTTAGTTTCGGGGGGCTTGAAACTGTTTTTT.

V is TRBV5-5 and J is TRBJ2-3; 7 bases line up with TRBD1. The CDR3 totals 16 residues. CDR1 and CDR2 (germline): SGHKS, YYEKEE (reference sequence). Trimming at V came to 0 bases and at J to 0 bases, leaving 4 bases not matched to a gene. In DNA form, the CDR3 reads TGTGCCAGCAGCTTGGTTGGACAGGCGAGCACAGATACGCAGTATTTT. Protein product: CASSLVGQASTDTQYF. Looking up the rest from reference TRBV5-5 and TRBJ2-3 gives the full variable domain: DAGVTQSPTHLIKTRGQQVTLRCSPISGHKSVSWYQQVLGQGPQFIFQYYEKEERGRGNFPDRFSARQFPNYSSELNVNALLLGDSALYLCASSLVGQASTDTQYFGPGTRLTVL.

The chain employs TRBV5-4 and TRBJ2-3, with 10 positions matching TRBD2. Germline V gene data show CDR1 as SGHNT and CDR2 as YYREEE (reference sequence). The CDR3 sequence is 17 residues long. Unmatched junction bases numbered 11, after V lost 3 bases and J lost 4 bases. Written as DNA, the CDR3 is TGTGCCAGCAGCTGGGGGGCGGGACTAGCGTCCCCAGATACGCAGTATTTT. This encodes CASSWGAGLASPDTQYF.

V and J are TRBV25-1 and TRBJ1-5; 10 bases fit TRBD1. Trimming took 1 base from V and 0 from J; bases not matched to a gene: 3. CDR3 size: 17 residues. CDR1 MGHDK and CDR2 SYGVNS come from the germline V gene. Written as DNA, the CDR3 is TGTGCCAGCAGTGAATCGGGGACAGGGGATAGCAATCAGCCCCAGCATTTT. Its protein product is CASSESGTGDSNQPQHF.

This chain joins TRBV30 and TRBJ2-7, with 7 positions matching TRBD1. The CDR3 extends over 14 amino acids. Trimming removed 3 bases from V and 3 bases from J; junction bases left unmatched: 8. CDR1 and CDR2 from the germline V gene are GTSNPN and SVGIG (reference sequence). The CDR3 region is CAWSETGMDYEQYF. In DNA form, the CDR3 reads TGTGCCTGGAGCGAGACAGGGATGGACTACGAGCAGTACTTC. The complete variable domain, with remaining parts taken from reference TRBV30 and TRBJ2-7, reads SQTIHQWPATLVQPVGSPLSLECTVEGTSNPNLYWYRQAAGRGLQLLFYSVGIGQISSEVPQNLSASRPQDRQFILSSKKLLLSDSGFYLCAWSETGMDYEQYFGPGTRLTVT.

The J gene is TRBJ1-6, the V gene TRBV7-3; D is undetermined. Germline-derived CDR1 and CDR2 are SGHTA and FQGTGA. V lost 5 bases to trimming and J lost 5 bases, with 10 bases between them. The CDR3 totals 14 residues. CDR3 loop: CASSLGADNSPLHF. The CDR3 nucleotides read TGTGCCAGCAGCCTAGGCGCCGATAATTCACCCCTCCACTTT.

This sequence joins TRBV30 and TRBJ2-5; no firm D call. V was clipped by 4 bases and J by 2 bases, with 8 bases between them. The CDR3 spans 12 residues. CDR1 and CDR2 from the germline V gene are GTSNPN and SVGIG (reference sequence). CDR3 coding DNA: TGTGCCTGGACCACCACTCAAGAGACCCAGTACTTC. The encoded protein is CAWTTTQETQYF. Combining the CDR3 with reference TRBV30 and TRBJ2-5 gives the whole variable domain SQTIHQWPATLVQPVGSPLSLECTVEGTSNPNLYWYRQAAGRGLQLLFYSVGIGQISSEVPQNLSASRPQDRQFILSSKKLLLSDSGFYLCAWTTTQETQYFGPGTRLLVL.